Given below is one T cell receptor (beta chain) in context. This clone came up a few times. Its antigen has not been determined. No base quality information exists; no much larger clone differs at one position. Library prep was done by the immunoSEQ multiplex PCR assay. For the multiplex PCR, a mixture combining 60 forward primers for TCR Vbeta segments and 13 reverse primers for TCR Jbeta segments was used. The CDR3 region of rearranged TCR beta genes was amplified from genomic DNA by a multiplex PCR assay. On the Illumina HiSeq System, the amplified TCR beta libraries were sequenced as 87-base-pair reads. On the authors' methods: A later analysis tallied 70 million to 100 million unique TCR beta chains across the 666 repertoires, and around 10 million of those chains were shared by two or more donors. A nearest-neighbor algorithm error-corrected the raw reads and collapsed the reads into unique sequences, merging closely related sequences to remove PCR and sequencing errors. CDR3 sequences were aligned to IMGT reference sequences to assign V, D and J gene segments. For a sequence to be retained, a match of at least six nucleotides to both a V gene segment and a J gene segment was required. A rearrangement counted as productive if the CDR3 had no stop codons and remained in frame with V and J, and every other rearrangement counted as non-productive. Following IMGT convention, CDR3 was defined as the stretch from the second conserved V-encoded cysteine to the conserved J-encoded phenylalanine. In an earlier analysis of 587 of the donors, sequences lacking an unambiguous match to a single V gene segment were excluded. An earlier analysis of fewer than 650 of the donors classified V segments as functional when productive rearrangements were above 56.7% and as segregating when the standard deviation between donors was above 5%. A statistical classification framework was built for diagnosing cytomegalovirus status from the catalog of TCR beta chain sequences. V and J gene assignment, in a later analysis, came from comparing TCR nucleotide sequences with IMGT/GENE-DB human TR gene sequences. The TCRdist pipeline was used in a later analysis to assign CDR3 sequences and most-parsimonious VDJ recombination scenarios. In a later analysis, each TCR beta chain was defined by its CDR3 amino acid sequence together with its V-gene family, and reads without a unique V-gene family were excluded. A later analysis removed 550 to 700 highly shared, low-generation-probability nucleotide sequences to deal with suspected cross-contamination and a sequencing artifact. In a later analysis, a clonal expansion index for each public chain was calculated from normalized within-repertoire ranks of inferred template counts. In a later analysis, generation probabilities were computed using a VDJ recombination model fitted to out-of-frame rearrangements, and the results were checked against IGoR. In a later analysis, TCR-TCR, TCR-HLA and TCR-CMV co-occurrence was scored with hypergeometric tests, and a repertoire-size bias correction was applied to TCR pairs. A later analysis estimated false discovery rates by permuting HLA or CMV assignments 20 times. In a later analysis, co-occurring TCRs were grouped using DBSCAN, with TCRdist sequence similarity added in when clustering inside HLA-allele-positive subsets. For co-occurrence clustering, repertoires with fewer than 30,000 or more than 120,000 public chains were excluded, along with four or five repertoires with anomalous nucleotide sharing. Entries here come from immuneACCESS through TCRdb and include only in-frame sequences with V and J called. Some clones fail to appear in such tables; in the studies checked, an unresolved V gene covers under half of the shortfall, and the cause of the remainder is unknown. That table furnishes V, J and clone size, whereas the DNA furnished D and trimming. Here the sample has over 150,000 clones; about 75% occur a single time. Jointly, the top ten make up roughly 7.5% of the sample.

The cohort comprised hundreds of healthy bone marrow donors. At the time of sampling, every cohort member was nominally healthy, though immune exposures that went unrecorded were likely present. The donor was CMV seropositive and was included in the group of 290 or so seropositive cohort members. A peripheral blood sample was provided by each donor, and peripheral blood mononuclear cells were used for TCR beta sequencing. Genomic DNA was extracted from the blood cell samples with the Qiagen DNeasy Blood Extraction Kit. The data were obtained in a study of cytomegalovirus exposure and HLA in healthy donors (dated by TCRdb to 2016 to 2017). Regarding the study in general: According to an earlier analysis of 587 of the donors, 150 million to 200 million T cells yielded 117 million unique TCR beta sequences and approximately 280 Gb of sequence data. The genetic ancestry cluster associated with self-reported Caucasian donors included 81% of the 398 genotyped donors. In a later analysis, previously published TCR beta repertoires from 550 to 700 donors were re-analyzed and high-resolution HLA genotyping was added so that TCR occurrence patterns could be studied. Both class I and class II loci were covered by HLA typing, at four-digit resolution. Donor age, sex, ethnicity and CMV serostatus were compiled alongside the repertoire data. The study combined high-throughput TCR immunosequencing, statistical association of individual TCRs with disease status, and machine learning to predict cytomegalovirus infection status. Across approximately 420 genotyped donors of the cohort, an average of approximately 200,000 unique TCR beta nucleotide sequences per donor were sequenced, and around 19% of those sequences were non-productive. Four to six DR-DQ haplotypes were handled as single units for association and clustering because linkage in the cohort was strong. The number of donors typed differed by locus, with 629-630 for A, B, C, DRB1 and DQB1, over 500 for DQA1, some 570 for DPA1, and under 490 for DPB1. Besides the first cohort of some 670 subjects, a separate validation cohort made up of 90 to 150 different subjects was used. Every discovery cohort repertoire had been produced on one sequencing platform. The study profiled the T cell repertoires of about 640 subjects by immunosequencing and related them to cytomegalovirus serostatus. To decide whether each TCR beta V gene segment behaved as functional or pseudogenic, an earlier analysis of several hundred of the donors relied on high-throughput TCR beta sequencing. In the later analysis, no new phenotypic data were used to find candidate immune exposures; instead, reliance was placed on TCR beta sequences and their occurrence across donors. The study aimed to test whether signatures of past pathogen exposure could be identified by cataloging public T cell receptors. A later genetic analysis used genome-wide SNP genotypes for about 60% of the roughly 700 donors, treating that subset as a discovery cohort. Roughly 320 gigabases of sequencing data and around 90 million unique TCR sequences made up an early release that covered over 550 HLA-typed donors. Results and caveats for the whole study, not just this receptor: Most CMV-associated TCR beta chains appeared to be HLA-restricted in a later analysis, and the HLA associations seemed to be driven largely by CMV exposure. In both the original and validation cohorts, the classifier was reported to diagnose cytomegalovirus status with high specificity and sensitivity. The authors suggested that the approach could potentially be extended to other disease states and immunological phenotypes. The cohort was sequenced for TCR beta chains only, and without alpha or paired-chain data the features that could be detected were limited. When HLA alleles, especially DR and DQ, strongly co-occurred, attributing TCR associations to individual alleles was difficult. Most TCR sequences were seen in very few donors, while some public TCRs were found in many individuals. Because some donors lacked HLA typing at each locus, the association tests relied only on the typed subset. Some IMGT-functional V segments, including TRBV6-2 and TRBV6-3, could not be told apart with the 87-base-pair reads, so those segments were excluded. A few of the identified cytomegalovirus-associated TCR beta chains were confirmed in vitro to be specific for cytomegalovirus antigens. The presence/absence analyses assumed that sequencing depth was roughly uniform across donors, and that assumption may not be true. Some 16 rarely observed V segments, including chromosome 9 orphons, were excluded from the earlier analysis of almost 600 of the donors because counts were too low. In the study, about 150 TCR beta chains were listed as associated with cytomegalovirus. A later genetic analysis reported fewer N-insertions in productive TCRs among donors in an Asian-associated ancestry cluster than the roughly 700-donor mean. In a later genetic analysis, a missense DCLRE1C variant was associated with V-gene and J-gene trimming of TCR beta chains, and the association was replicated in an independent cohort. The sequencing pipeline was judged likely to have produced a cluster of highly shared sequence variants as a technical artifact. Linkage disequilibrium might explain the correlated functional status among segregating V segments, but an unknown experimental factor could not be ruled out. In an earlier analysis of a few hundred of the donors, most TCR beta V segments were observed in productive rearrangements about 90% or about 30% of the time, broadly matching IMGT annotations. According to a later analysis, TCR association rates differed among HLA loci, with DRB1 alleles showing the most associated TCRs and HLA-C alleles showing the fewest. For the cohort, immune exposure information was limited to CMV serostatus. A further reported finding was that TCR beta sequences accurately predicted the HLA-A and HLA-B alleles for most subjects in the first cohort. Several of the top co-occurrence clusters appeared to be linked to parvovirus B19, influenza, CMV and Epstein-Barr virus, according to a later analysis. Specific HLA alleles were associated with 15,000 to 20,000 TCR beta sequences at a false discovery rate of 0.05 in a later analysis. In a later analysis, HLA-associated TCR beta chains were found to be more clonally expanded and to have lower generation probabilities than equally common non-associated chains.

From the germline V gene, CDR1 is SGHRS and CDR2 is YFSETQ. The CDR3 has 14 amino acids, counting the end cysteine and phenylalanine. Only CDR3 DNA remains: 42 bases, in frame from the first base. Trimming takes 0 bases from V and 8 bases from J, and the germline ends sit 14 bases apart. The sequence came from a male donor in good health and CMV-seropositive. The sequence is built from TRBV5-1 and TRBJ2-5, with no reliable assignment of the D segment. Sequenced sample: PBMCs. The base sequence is TGCGCCAGCAGCTTGGCTGAGCTTCTAGAAACCCAGTACTTC. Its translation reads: CASSLAELLETQYF.